What follows are 18 T cell receptor beta chains derived from one specimen sequenced in a study of cytomegalovirus exposure and HLA in healthy donors. The PCR was carried out with 60 Vbeta primers and 13 Jbeta primers. Clones were sequenced by immunoSEQ multiplex PCR, and TCRdb holds only the in-frame ones, with some missing. The data hold about 98,000 clones, with roughly 70% observed a single time. The sequenced sample was PBMCs. Receptors originate from a man aged 45-65 years in good health and CMV-seronegative.

The J gene is TRBJ2-7, the V gene TRBV4-2, with unresolved D. Germline V gene data show CDR1 as LGHNA and CDR2 as YNFKEQ. Trimming cost V 1 base and J 6 bases, with 7 bases left between them. This CDR3 contains 12 residues. CDR3 amino acids: CASSQVEFEQYF. The CDR3, as DNA: TGTGCCAGCAGCCAAGTAGAATTCGAGCAGTACTTC.

The V gene is TRBV6-6, the J gene TRBJ2-4; TRBD2 matches 9 bases. This CDR3 has 15 residues. CDR1 and CDR2 from the germline V gene are MNHNY and SVGAGI (reference sequence). V lost 6 bases, J lost 4 bases, and 7 bases stayed unmatched. The CDR3 DNA sequence: TGTGCCAGCAGCCTGTCGACTAGCGGAAAAAACATTCAGTACTTC. This sequence encodes CASSLSTSGKNIQYF.

V is TRBV7-9 and J is TRBJ2-1, with 10 bases aligning to TRBD2. Germline CDR1 reads SEHNR; CDR2 reads FQNEAQ (reference sequence). The CDR3 extends over 18 amino acids. Germline trimming cut 1 base from V and 2 bases from J; bases unmatched to any gene: 8. The CDR3 DNA is TGTGCCAGCAGCTTAGAGGGGACCGGGACTAGCGCCTACAATGAGCAGTTCTTC. Its protein is CASSLEGTGTSAYNEQFF.

This clone was seen only once. The gene calls are TRBV29-1 and TRBJ2-1; D remains unclear. Trimming took off 1 base at V and 9 bases at J, with 16 bases between the two ends. Looked up from germline, CDR1 is SQVTM and CDR2 is ANQGSEA. CDR3 length: 14 residues. In nucleotides, the CDR3 is TGCAGCGTTGAAGGCAGATTCGGTGCGGCTGAGCAGTTCTTC. Protein sequence: CSVEGRFGAAEQFF.

The table lists this clone with a few counts. V gene TRBV29-1 combines with J gene TRBJ1-1; tentative D call: TRBD1 (6 bases). This CDR3 comprises 12 residues. Germline V gene lookup returns CDR1 SQVTM and CDR2 ANQGSEA. Trimming removed 7 bases from V and 1 base from J, with 10 bases in between. CDR3 loop: CSGGQRNTEAFF. The CDR3 DNA follows: TGCAGCGGAGGACAGAGGAACACTGAAGCTTTCTTT.

The chain has TRBV19 and TRBJ1-1; D unclear. Germline CDR1 and CDR2: LNHDA and SQIVND (reference sequence). Between the trimmed V and J ends, which lost 3 bases and 2 bases, there was a span of 4 bases. This CDR3 has 12 amino acids. The CDR3 DNA reads as TGTGCCAGTAGTATGGCAAACACTGAAGCTTTCTTT. Its protein product is CASSMANTEAFF.

The V call is TRBV5-1, the J call TRBJ1-1, with 11 bases fitting TRBD1. This CDR3 contains 16 residues. Trimming removed 4 bases from V and 0 bases from J; junction bases left unmatched: 5. Germline V gene lookup returns CDR1 SGHRS and CDR2 YFSETQ. CDR3 sequence: CASSRGQGVMNTEAFF. The CDR3 DNA reads as TGCGCCAGCAGCAGGGGACAGGGGGTTATGAACACTGAAGCTTTCTTT.

This chain uses TRBV19 with TRBJ1-1; D unclear. The CDR3 totals 12 residues. Germline CDR1 reads LNHDA; CDR2 reads SQIVND (reference sequence). The germline V and J ends were trimmed by 9 bases and 1 base, with 9 bases remaining between them. CDR3 bases: TGTGCCAGCAAACGGGGGAACACTGAAGCTTTCTTT. This translates into CASKRGNTEAFF.

This rearrangement joins TRBV13 to TRBJ1-1, with D perhaps matching TRBD1 (6 bases). Trimming left V 5 bases short and J 2 bases short, with 15 bases between. The CDR3 has 15 residues. Germline V gene lookup returns CDR1 PRHDT and CDR2 FYEKMQ (reference sequence). The CDR3 bases are TGTGCCAGCAGCCTCAGATCAGGGGTTAACACTGAAGCTTTCTTT. This sequence encodes CASSLRSGVNTEAFF.

The V call is TRBV18, the J call TRBJ2-1, with TRBD1 matching over 11 bases. Germline CDR1 reads KGHSH; CDR2 reads LQKENI. There are 18 residues in the CDR3. After removal of 2 bases from V and 8 bases from J, the junction contained 14 bases not matched to a gene. Written as DNA, the CDR3 is TGTGCCAGCTCACCATCGCCCTACAGGGACAGGGGGTTGTATGAGCAGTTCTTC. Translating gives CASSPSPYRDRGLYEQFF.

This rearrangement joins TRBV4-1 to TRBJ1-6; a possible D gene is TRBD1 (6 bases). Per the germline V gene, CDR1 is MGHRA and CDR2 is YSYEKL. The CDR3 has 17 residues. V dropped 5 bases and J dropped 0 bases, with 14 bases sitting between them. This CDR3 is CASSDGDISSYNSPLHF. The CDR3 nucleotides are TGCGCCAGCAGCGACGGGGACATCAGCTCCTATAATTCACCCCTCCACTTT.

The chain joins TRBV19 to TRBJ1-6, with 10 bases lining up with TRBD1. The CDR3 is made up of 16 amino acids. J was trimmed by 7 bases and V by 3 bases; bases with no gene match: 6. Germline V gene data show CDR1 as LNHDA and CDR2 as SQIVND (reference sequence). As DNA, the CDR3 is TGTGCCAGTAGTATCGAGACAGGGGGCGGAAATTCACCCCTCCACTTT. It yields the protein CASSIETGGGNSPLHF. Using reference TRBV19 and TRBJ1-6 for the parts outside the CDR3, the full variable domain is DGGITQSPKYLFRKEGQNVTLSCEQNLNHDAMYWYRQDPGQGLRLIYYSQIVNDFQKGDIAEGYSVSREKKESFPLTVTSAQKNPTAFYLCASSIETGGGNSPLHFGNGTRLTVT.

The chain joins TRBV28 to TRBJ1-5; D call uncertain. This CDR3 is built from 17 residues. The V gene's germline CDR1 is MDHEN and CDR2 SYDVKM. Trimming shortened V by 6 bases and J by 6 bases, and 24 bases separated the two germline ends. CDR3 sequence: CASRSPGPLMEGQPQHF. The DNA for the CDR3 is TGTGCCAGCAGATCACCCGGACCGTTGATGGAGGGTCAGCCCCAGCATTTT.

The genes are TRBV6-1 and TRBJ2-2; 7 nucleotides align to TRBD1. The V gene's germline CDR1 is MNHNS and CDR2 SASEGT. The V segment lost 4 bases and the J segment 0 bases; nucleotides outside the gene matches: 8. The CDR3 consists of 17 residues. The CDR3 region has the DNA TGTGCCAGCAGTGGCACCAGGGGGAGCGCGAACACCGGGGAGCTGTTTTTT. Its translation: CASSGTRGSANTGELFF.

The V and J genes are TRBV27 and TRBJ2-3; 7 bases are shared with TRBD1. The J segment lost 3 bases and the V segment lost 9 bases, leaving 6 bases of the junction unmatched. CDR1 and CDR2 from the germline V gene are MNHEY and SMNVEV (reference sequence). The CDR3 spans 13 residues. In nucleotides, the CDR3 is TGTGCCAGTGGCGAGGGGGCGACAGATACGCAGTATTTT. Translated, it gives CASGEGATDTQYF.

The V call is TRBV7-2, the J call TRBJ1-4; D is undetermined. This CDR3 contains 16 residues. Per the germline V gene, CDR1 is SGHTA and CDR2 is FQGNSA. V dropped 0 bases and J dropped 4 bases, with 12 bases sitting between them. The CDR3: CASSLARAKGNEKLFF. For the CDR3, the DNA is TGTGCCAGCAGCTTAGCGAGGGCAAAGGGTAATGAAAAACTGTTTTTT. The entire variable domain, with the rest obtained from reference TRBV7-2 and TRBJ1-4, is as follows: GAGVSQSPSNKVTEKGKDVELRCDPISGHTALYWYRQSLGQGLEFLIYFQGNSAPDKSGLPSDRFSAERTGGSVSTLTIQRTQQEDSAVYLCASSLARAKGNEKLFFGSGTQLSVL.

The chain links TRBV7-9 to TRBJ1-1; no reliable D call. The CDR3 covers 13 residues. Germline lookup yields CDR1 SEHNR and CDR2 FQNEAQ (reference sequence). Trimming removed 1 base from V and 6 bases from J, with 9 bases in between. Here the CDR3 reads CASSLGAGSEAFF. The CDR3 nucleotides are TGTGCCAGCAGCTTAGGGGCTGGATCTGAAGCTTTCTTT.

This clone was seen more than once but under ten times. The chain uses TRBV27 and TRBJ2-3; tentatively, D is TRBD1 (6 bases). Germline CDR1 and CDR2: MNHEY and SMNVEV (reference sequence). The CDR3 has 15 amino acids. With 2 bases removed from V and 2 bases from J, the gap between germline ends came to 11 bases. This CDR3 reads CASSLRAGDTDTQYF. In DNA form, the CDR3 reads TGTGCCAGCAGTTTACGGGCAGGGGACACAGATACGCAGTATTTT.